This TCR beta chain was obtained from a study of vaccination and CD4 T cells after COVID-19 (dated by TCRdb to between 2021 and 2023). At the level of the whole study: Convalescent patients had a positive SARS-CoV-2 result on nasal swab PCR, and of these patients, nine had mild disease and one had severe disease. Each participant got two doses of either the Pfizer-BioNTech BNT162b2 vaccine (n=8) or the Moderna mRNA-1273 vaccine (n=2). Control cultures received a CEFX viral epitope pool as the positive control, an HIV-1 Nef peptide pool as the negative control, or no peptide. Post-COVID blood samples from convalescent patients were collected a median of roughly 100 days after diagnosis, with a range of 35 to 161 days. Post-vaccine blood samples were collected a median of about 11 weeks after the second vaccine dose, ranging from roughly 12 to 241 days. For stimulating the cultures, overlapping spike peptide pools were used, derived from SARS-CoV-2 as well as from the common cold coronaviruses HCoV-NL63, HCoV-OC43 and HCoV-229E. Six males and four females were included in the convalescent cohort, with two Hispanic individuals, seven Caucasians, two Asians and one multiracial person represented. In more than eight COVID-19 convalescent patients and a handful of infection-naive healthy vaccine recipients, researchers compared the spike-specific CD4+ TCR repertoire from before mRNA vaccination with the repertoire from after. Summary of the overall study and its limitations: In convalescent patients, a median approximately 86% of post-vaccine SARS-CoV-2-reactive clones were detected only after vaccination, and vaccine-specific priming was suggested by this finding. The study included relatively few convalescent patients and did not analyze early timepoints after natural infection. An increase in the median number of SARS-CoV-2-reactive clonotypes from approximately 21 after infection to 35 to 40 after vaccination was observed, but the change was not found to be significant. Nearly all vaccine-specific clones in convalescent patients (304 of 307) were mono-reactive for SARS-CoV-2 spike rather than cross-reactive with common cold coronaviruses.

The treatment or condition tag for this specimen amounts to: approximately 9-day PBMC culture with coronavirus spike peptide pools or control peptides (ViraFEST assay). The ViraFEST assay was used in the study, in which antigen-specific T cells were expanded with peptide pools and expanded clonotypes were subsequently identified by TCR sequencing. The positive SARS-CoV-2 PCR tests of the convalescent patients were dated from March to December 2020, before the Alpha, Beta and Delta variants emerged in the United States. Each well held around 2.1 million PBMCs cultured with around 9 ug/ml peptide pools in IMDM containing approximately 5% human AB serum and roughly 10 IU/ml IL-2. On days 3 and 7, half of the culture medium was replaced with fresh IL-2-containing medium. After roughly 9 days of culture, CD4+ T cells were isolated by negative selection with the EasySep CD4+ T cell isolation kit. Ficoll-Paque Plus gradient centrifugation was used to isolate PBMCs from whole blood, and the isolated PBMCs were then either used fresh or cryopreserved at -140C. Triplicate wells were generally used for each culture condition.

The library was built by means of PCR. DNA from cultured CD4+ T cells underwent TCR sequencing with the Oncomine TCR Beta short-read assay at the Johns Hopkins FTIC core. The QIAamp micro DNA kit was used to extract genomic DNA from the cultured CD4+ T cells. Oncomine TCR Beta libraries from cultured CD4+ T cells were pooled with unique dual indexes and sequenced on an Illumina iSeq 100. Per the original workflow: Non-productive sequences were removed, and CDR3s that did not start with C, did not end with F or W, or were shorter than 7 amino acids were discarded. The MANAFEST web application identified antigen-specific clonotypes by comparing peptide-stimulated wells against reference wells and other culture wells. Positive clones required FDR below 0.05, an odds ratio above 5, and productive frequency above 0.1% in at least two of three replicate wells. A clonotype counted as cross-reactive if it showed significant expansion both in the SARS-CoV-2 spike wells and in at least one common cold coronavirus spike condition. CDR3 homology was assessed with Levenshtein distances (stringdist) and unrooted phylogenetic trees (ape) in R version 3.6.1. Starting from the raw public reads, TCRdb applied fastp trimming at Q25, assembled clones with MiXCR and retained in-frame beta chains. Rows matching on CDR3 protein sequence are summarized as one entry with the most common DNA and genes. The V and J calls were not made by the authors but by TCRdb's processing. This sample has 8,000 to 10,000 distinct CDR3 sequences in its table, and about two thirds of those were observed once. Together, the top ten hold roughly 10% of the sample.

This clonotype was counted a single time. It lacks a known antigen. Per-base qualities were not stored, and no clone one base away is much larger. One read alone is a weak basis. The V and J ends are trimmed by 7 bases and 1 base, leaving 16 bases between them. The CDR3 runs 15 residues from the cysteine to the phenylalanine. The kept DNA is CDR3 alone, 45 bases in frame from the first base. CDR1 LNHDA and CDR2 SQIVND were looked up in the germline V gene (reference sequence). Here the chain combines TRBV19 and TRBJ1-1; the D gene is perhaps TRBD1, from 5 matching bases. The sample here was CD4+ T cells from blood, cultured in vitro, taken before SARS-CoV-2 vaccination. This clonotype was sampled from a human donor who had recovered from COVID-19. The base sequence is TGTGCCAGTACCTTCTACGGGGGGGAGAACACTGAAGCTTTCTTT. It translates as CASTFYGGENTEAFF.